A selection of T cell receptor beta chains follows, all from one sample in a study of T-cell reconstitution after alpha-beta-depleted transplantation in children. TCRdb passed the PCR reads through MiXCR, listing each CDR3 protein once. The sample yields about 610,000 distinct CDR3 sequences, about 10% seen once. Sample: PBMCs from the stem cell graft donor, taken from the stem cell graft. The receptors were gathered from a human donor who donated a stem cell graft to a child with acute myeloid leukemia. The CDR3 runs from the conserved cysteine through the conserved F or W. D genes are given only for firm matches. A clone size is listed for some rows: how often the clone was seen (once, few, many), or a class if it is expanded.

cdr3_nt cdr3_aa v_call d_call clone_size j_call
TGTGCCAGCAGCTTAGGAATACAGGGAGGCACCGGGGAGCTGTTTTTT CASSLGIQGGTGELFF TRBV11-2 NA many TRBJ2-2
TGTGCCAGCACCGAACAGGGGCTGAACACTGAAGCTTTCTTT CASTEQGLNTEAFF TRBV6-2/TRBV6-3 TRBD1 few TRBJ1-1
TGCAGCGCCAGCGGGACGGCCGTTTTCCAAGAGACCCAGTACTTC CSASGTAVFQETQYF TRBV29-1 TRBD2 NA TRBJ2-5
TGTGCCAGCAGAGCCCCGACAGGTATGAACACTGAAGCTTTCTTT CASRAPTGMNTEAFF TRBV5-8 NA few TRBJ1-1
TGCAGTGCTAATCCTAGCGGGACGGGGGACGAGCAGTACTTC CSANPSGTGDEQYF TRBV20-1 TRBD2 NA TRBJ2-7
TGTGCCAGCAGTCCCTCTGCGGGAGGGTACAATGAGCAGTTCTTC CASSPSAGGYNEQFF TRBV27 TRBD2 NA TRBJ2-1
TGTGCCAGCTGTTTCACTGGTTCCACATATACGCAGTATTTT CASCFTGSTYTQYF TRBV27 NA many TRBJ2-3
TGTGCCACCCACGCGAAACAGGTGTACTACGAGCAGTACTTC CATHAKQVYYEQYF TRBV7-9 NA NA TRBJ2-7
TGTGCCACCAGTGAGTGGGGCTACAATGAGCAGTTCTTC CATSEWGYNEQFF TRBV24-1 NA few TRBJ2-1
TGTGCCAGCAGCCCGCGTGGCAGGGTGGGACTGAACACTGAAGCTTTCTTT CASSPRGRVGLNTEAFF TRBV11-2 NA many TRBJ1-1
TGTGCCATCAGTGAGCGTACGGGGATGGGGGCCTACGAGCAGTACTTC CAISERTGMGAYEQYF TRBV10-3 NA many TRBJ2-7
TGTGCCAGCAGCTTGGTGGGACAGTACAATGAGCAGTTCTTC CASSLVGQYNEQFF TRBV7-2 TRBD1 many TRBJ2-1
TGTGCCAGCAGCTTACCAATGGGACCGAGGGGCAATGAGCAGTTCTTC CASSLPMGPRGNEQFF TRBV13 NA NA TRBJ2-1
TGTGCCAGCAGCTTTCCACAGGCGGGCACAGATACGCAGTATTTT CASSFPQAGTDTQYF TRBV7-9 NA NA TRBJ2-3
TGTGCCAGCAGCTTAAGGTTACGACAGAACACCGGGGAGCTGTTTTTT CASSLRLRQNTGELFF TRBV7-2 NA many TRBJ2-2
TGTGCCAGCAGCTTGGGACTAGCGGGAGTTCTTGGGGAGACCCAGTACTTC CASSLGLAGVLGETQYF TRBV7-3 TRBD2 few TRBJ2-5
TGCAGCGTTGAAGATCCCCCTCCCCGAGGAGCGGGACTGATCGGGGAGCTGTTTTTT CSVEDPPPRGAGLIGELFF TRBV29-1 TRBD2 NA TRBJ2-2